This TCR beta chain was captured by sequencing in a study of neoadjuvant anti-PD-1 for oral cavity cancer. Germline CDR1 SGHAT, CDR2 FQNNGV. The V end was cut by 1 base, the J end by 3 bases, with 7 bases between. The CDR3 contains 13 residues. PBMC libraries mostly used roughly 500 ng of input genomic DNA, with six replicates per sample. Method: immunoSEQ multiplex PCR; TCRdb's copy keeps in-frame clones and lacks some. The sample has 80,000 to 95,000 clones, roughly four fifths seen once; the top ten hold around 3.1%. The TCR was taken from a person between 40 and 80 years old with oral cavity squamous cell carcinoma. The chain carries TRBV11-2 and TRBJ2-7; D unresolved. The material was PBMCs, obtained before nivolumab (anti-PD-1) treatment. CDR3 in amino acids: CASSLGLLYEQYF. CDR3 DNA: TGTGCCAGCAGCTTAGGGCTGCTCTACGAGCAGTACTTC.